This T cell receptor beta chain came from a study of CD8+ T cells in alopecia areata. The treatment: oral pan-JAK inhibitor, 5-10 mg twice daily. Germline V lookup: CDR1 KGHSH, CDR2 LQKENI. The CDR3 has 12 amino acids. V was pared by 3 bases and J by 7 bases, with 10 bases between. It was cDNA, reverse transcribed from extracted RNA, that served as the sequencing template. Method: immunoSEQ multiplex PCR; TCRdb's copy keeps in-frame clones and lacks some. The repertoire holds about 200,000 clones, with 35% to 45% as singletons. The source was CD4+ T cells sorted from blood, collected between weeks 30 and 35, from a patient treated with tofacitinib. The V and J genes are TRBV18 and TRBJ2-7; no clear D gene. The clonotype comes from a human donor with alopecia areata. The CDR3 reads CASSPVGREQYF. The CDR3 DNA sequence: TGTGCCAGCTCACCGGTCGGTAGAGAGCAGTACTTC.